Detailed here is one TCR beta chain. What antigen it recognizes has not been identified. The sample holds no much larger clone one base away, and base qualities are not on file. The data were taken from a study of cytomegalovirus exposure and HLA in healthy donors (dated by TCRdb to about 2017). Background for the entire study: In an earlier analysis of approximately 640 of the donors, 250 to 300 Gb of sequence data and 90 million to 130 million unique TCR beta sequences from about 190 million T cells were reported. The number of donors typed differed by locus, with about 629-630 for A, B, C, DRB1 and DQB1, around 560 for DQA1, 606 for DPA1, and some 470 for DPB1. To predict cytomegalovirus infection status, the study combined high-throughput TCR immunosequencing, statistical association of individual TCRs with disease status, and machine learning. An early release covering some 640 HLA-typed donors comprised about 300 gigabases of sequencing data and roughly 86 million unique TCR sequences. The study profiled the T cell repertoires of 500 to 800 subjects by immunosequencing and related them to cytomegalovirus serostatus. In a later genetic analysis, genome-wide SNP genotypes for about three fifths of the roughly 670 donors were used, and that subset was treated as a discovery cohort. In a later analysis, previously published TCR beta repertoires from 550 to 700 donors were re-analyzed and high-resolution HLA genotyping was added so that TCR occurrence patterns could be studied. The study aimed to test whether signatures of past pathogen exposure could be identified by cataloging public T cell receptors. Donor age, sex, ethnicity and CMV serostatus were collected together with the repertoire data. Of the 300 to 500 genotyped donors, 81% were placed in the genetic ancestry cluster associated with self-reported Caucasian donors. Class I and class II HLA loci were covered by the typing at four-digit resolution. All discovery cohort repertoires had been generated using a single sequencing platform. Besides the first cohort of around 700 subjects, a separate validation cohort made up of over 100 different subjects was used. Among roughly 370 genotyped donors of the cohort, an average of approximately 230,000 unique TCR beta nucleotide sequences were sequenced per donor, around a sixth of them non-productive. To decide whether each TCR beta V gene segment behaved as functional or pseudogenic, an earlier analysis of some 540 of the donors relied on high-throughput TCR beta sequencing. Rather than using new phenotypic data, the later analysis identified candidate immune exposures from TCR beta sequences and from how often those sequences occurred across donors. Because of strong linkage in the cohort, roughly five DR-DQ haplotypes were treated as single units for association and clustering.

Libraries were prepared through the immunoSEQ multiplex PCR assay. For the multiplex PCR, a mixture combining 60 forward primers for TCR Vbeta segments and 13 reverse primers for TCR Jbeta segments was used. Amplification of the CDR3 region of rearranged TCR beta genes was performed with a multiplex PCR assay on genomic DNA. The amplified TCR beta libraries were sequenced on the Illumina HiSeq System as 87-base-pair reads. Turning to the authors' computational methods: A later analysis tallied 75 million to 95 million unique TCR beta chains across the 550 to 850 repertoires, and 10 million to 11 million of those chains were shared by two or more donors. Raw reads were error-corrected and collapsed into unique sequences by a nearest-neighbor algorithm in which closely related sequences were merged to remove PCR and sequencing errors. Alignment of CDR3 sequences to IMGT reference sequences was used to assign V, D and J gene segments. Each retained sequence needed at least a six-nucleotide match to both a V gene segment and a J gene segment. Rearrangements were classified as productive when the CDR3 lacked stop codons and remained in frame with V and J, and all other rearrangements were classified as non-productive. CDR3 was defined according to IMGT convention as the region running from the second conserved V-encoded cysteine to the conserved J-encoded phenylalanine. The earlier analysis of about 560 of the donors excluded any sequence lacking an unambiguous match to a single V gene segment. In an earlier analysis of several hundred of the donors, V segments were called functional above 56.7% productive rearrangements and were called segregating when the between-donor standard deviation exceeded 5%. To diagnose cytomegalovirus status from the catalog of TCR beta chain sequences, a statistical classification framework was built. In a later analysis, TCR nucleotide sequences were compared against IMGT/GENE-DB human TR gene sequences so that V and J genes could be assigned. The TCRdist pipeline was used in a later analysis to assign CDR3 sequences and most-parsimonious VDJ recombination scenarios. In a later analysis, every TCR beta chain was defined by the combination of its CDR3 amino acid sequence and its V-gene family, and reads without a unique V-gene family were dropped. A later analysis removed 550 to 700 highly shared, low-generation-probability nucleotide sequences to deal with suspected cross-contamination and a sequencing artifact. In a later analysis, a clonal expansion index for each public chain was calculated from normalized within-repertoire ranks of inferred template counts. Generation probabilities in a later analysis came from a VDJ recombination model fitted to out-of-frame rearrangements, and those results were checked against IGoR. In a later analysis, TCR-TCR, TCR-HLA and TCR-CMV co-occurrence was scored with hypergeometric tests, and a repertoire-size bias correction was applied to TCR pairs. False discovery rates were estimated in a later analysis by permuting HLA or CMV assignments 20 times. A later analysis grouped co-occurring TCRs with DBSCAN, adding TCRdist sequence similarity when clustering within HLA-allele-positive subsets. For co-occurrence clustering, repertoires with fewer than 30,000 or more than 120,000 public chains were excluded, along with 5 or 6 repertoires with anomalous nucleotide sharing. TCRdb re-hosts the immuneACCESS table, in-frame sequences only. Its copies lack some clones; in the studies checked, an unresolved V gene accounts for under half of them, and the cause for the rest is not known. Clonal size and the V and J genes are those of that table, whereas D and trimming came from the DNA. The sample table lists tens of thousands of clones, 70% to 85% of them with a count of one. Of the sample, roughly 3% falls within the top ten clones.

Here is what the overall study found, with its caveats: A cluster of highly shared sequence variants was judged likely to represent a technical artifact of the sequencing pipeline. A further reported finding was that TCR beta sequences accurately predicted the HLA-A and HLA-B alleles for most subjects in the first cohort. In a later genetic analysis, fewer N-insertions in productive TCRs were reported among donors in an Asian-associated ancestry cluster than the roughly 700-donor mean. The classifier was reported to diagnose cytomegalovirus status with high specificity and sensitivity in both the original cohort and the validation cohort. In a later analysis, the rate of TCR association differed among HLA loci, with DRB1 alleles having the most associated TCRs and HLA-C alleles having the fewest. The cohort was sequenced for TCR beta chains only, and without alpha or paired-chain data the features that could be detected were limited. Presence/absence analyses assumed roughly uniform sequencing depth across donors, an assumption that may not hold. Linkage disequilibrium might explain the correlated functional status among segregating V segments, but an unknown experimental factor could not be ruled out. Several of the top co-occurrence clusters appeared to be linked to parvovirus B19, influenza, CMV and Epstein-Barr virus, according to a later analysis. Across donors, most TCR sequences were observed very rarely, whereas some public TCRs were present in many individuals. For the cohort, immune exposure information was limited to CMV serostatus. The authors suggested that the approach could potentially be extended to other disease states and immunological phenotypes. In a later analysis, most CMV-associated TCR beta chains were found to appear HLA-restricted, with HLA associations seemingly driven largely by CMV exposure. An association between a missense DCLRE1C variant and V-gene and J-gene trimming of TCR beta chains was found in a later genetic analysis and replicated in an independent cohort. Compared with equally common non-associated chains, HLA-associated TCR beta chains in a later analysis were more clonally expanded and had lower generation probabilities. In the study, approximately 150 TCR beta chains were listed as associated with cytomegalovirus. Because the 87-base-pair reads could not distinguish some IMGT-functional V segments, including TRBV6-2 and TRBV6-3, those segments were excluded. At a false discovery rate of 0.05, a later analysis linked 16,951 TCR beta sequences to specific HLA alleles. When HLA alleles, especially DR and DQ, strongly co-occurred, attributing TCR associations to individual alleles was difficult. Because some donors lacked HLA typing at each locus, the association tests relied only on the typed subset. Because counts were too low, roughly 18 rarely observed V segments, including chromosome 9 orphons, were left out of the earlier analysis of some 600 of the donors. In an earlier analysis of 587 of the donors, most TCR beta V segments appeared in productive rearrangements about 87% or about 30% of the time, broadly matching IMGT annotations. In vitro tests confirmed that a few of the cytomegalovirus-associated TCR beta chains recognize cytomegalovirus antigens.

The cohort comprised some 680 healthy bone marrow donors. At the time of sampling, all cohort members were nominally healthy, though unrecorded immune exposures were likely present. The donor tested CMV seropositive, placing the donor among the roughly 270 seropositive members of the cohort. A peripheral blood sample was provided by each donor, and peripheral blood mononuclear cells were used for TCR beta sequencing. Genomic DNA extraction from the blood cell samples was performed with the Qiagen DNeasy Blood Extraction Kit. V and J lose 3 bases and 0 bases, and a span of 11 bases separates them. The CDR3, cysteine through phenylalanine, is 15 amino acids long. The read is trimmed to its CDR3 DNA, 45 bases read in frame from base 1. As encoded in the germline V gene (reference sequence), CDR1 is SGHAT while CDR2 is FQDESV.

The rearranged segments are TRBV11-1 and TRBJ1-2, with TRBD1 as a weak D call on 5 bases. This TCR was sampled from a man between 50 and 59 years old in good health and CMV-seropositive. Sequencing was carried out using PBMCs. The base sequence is TGTGCCAGCAGCTTCGCAGGGCAGGCTAACTATGGCTACACCTTC. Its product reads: CASSFAGQANYGYTF. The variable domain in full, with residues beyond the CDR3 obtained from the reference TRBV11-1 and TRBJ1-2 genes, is EAEVAQSPRYKITEKSQAVAFWCDPISGHATLYWYRQILGQGPELLVQFQDESVVDDSQLPKDRFSAERLKGVDSTLKIQPAELGDSAMYLCASSFAGQANYGYTFGSGTRLTVV.